Below, 19 T cell receptor beta chains from the same sample are listed, as sequenced in a study of blood T cells in healthy people across ages. A second 7 to 11 cycle PCR used barcoded and J-beta primers. TCRdb reprocessed the 5' RACE reads via MiXCR and lists one record per CDR3 protein. The table records 1.5 million to 1.9 million distinct CDR3 sequences, roughly 43% of them present only once. What was sequenced was blood. These receptors came from a young woman in good health.

This chain connects TRBV3-1 to TRBJ1-1; possibly TRBD1 for D (5 bases). Germline CDR1 and CDR2: LGHDT and YNNKEL (reference sequence). V lost 2 bases, J lost 0 bases, and 7 bases lay in between. The CDR3 consists of 14 residues. In nucleotides, the CDR3 is TGTGCCAGCAGCCAATACAGGATGAACACTGAAGCTTTCTTT. The encoded protein is CASSQYRMNTEAFF.

The genes are TRBV6-5 and TRBJ1-2; 11 bases map to TRBD1. The CDR3 is 15 residues long. V shed 6 bases, J shed 4 bases, and the junction held 7 bases outside the gene matches. Germline V gene lookup returns CDR1 MNHEY and CDR2 SVGAGI. The CDR3 is CASRAGTGGFYGYTF. In DNA, the CDR3 is TGTGCCAGCAGGGCCGGGACAGGGGGATTCTATGGCTACACCTTC.

The chain joins TRBV12-3 or TRBV12-4 to TRBJ1-5, with 7 bases identical to TRBD1. The CDR3 extends over 16 amino acids. Trimming took 5 bases from V and 2 from J; bases not matched to a gene: 9. The CDR3 DNA sequence: TGTGCCAGCAGTCCACGGACAGGACTCGGCAATCAGCCCCAGCATTTT. It codes for CASSPRTGLGNQPQHF.

The CDR3 loop is CASSLSQSANYGYTF. CDR3 in DNA: TGTGCCAGCAGCTTGTCACAATCAGCTAACTATGGCTACACCTTC. The chain uses TRBV5-5 and TRBJ1-2; no reliable D call. The CDR3 spans 15 residues. Germline V CDR1 and CDR2: SGHKS, YYEKEE (reference sequence). The V gene lost 1 base and the J gene lost 0 bases, with 10 bases spanning the gap.

This clonotype was seen a handful of times. The V gene is TRBV12-3 or TRBV12-4, the J gene TRBJ2-6; D is unclear. This CDR3 region has 13 residues. Trimming left V 4 bases short and J 3 bases short, with 4 bases between. The CDR3 here is CASSCFGANVLTF. The CDR3 DNA sequence: TGTGCCAGCAGTTGTTTTGGGGCCAACGTCCTGACTTTC.

This chain joins TRBV12-3 or TRBV12-4 and TRBJ2-5; D gene uncertain. The ends were cut back, 6 bases at V and 5 bases at J, with 13 bases in the middle. The CDR3 runs to 13 residues. The DNA of the CDR3 is TGTGCCAGCAGACGGCCCACTCGGGAGACCCAGTACTTC. Translating it yields CASRRPTRETQYF.

The chain employs TRBV29-1 and TRBJ2-2, with a tentative D call TRBD2 (6 bases). The CDR3 has 13 residues. Germline V gene sequence: CDR1 SQVTM, CDR2 ANQGSEA. CDR3 DNA sequence: TGCAGTACCGGGAGCCTAAACACCGGGGAGCTGTTTTTT. Translating gives CSTGSLNTGELFF.

This clonotype appeared a few times. The gene calls are TRBV18 and TRBJ2-3, with D unclear. Germline CDR1 and CDR2: KGHSH and LQKENI. Trimming left V 2 bases short and J 3 bases short, with 9 bases between. This CDR3 contains 14 residues. CDR3 sequence reads: CASSPTMGTDTQYF. CDR3 in DNA: TGTGCCAGCTCACCAACAATGGGAACAGATACGCAGTATTTT.

With respect to this clonotype: Germline and junction disagree at one end, which may indicate a read error. The chain links TRBV5-6 to TRBJ1-1; possibly TRBD1 for D (5 bases). The CDR3 loop spans 12 amino acids. The germline V gene encodes CDR1 SGHDT and CDR2 YYEEEE. The CDR3 protein is CASGLGPGEAFF. Here the CDR3 DNA reads TGTGCCAGCGGCTTGGGGCCGGGGGAAGCTTTCTTT. The full variable domain, in which reference TRBV5-6 and TRBJ1-1 provide the parts outside the CDR3, is DAGVTQSPTHLIKTRGQQVTLRCSPKSGHDTVSWYQQALGQGPQFIFQYYEEEERQRGNFPDRFSGHQFPNYSSELNVNALLLGDSALYLCASGLGPGEAFFGQGTRLTVV.

The chain has TRBV27 and TRBJ2-3; D is uncertain. V lost 4 bases and J lost 6, with 14 bases in between. Germline CDR1 is MNHEY and CDR2 is SMNVEV (reference sequence). There are 14 residues in the CDR3. In DNA form, the CDR3 reads TGTGCCAGCAGTTGGAGAGAAGCTTGGGATACGCAGTATTTT. Encoded protein: CASSWREAWDTQYF.

This clonotype was counted once. The gene calls are TRBV5-1 and TRBJ2-3; D might be TRBD2 (6 bases). The V gene lost 0 bases and the J gene lost 0 bases, with 17 bases spanning the gap. This CDR3 contains 18 residues. Looked up from germline, CDR1 is SGHRS and CDR2 is YFSETQ. CDR3 sequence: CASSLDPRRGPSTDTQYF. The CDR3, as DNA: TGCGCCAGCAGCTTGGATCCTCGGCGGGGACCTAGCACAGATACGCAGTATTTT.

This chain links TRBV6-6 with TRBJ1-1; 8 bases match TRBD1. CDR3 length: 16 residues. The germline V gene encodes CDR1 MNHNY and CDR2 SVGAGI (reference sequence). Trimming took 4 bases from V and 5 from J; bases not matched to a gene: 12. CDR3 region: CASSSPRTGWGTEAFF. CDR3 coding DNA: TGTGCCAGCAGTTCCCCCCGGACAGGGTGGGGGACTGAAGCTTTCTTT.

This rearrangement joins TRBV12-3 or TRBV12-4 to TRBJ2-1; D gene ambiguous. Trimming pared 5 bases from V and 0 bases from J, leaving 11 bases between. The CDR3 is 15 amino acids. The CDR3 is CASSKTGRSYNEQFF. In nucleotides, the CDR3 is TGTGCCAGCAGTAAGACGGGCCGCTCCTACAATGAGCAGTTCTTC.

The chain links TRBV6-5 to TRBJ1-1, with 9 bases aligning to TRBD1. V was pared by 4 bases and J by 0 bases, with 3 bases of the junction left unmatched. The CDR3 is 15 amino acids. CDR1 and CDR2 (germline): MNHEY, SVGAGI. The CDR3, as DNA: TGTGCCAGCAGTTGGGGGGACAGGGTGAACACTGAAGCTTTCTTT. Its protein is CASSWGDRVNTEAFF.

The J gene is TRBJ1-2, the V gene TRBV6-2 or TRBV6-3, with TRBD1 matching 9 bases. CDR1 is MNHEY and CDR2 is SVGEGT in the germline V gene. J gave up 7 bases and V 5 bases, and 8 bases lay outside the gene matches. CDR3 length: 14 residues. CDR3 in DNA: TGTGCCAGCAGTCACCCGGGACAGGGAAGTGGCTACACCTTC. It encodes CASSHPGQGSGYTF.

This clonotype was seen more than once but under ten times. The rearrangement joins TRBV28 to TRBJ2-2; 14 nucleotides match TRBD2. This CDR3 comprises 19 residues. Germline trimming cut 6 bases from V and 7 bases from J; bases unmatched to any gene: 16. The germline CDR1 and CDR2 sequences are MDHEN and SYDVKM. The CDR3 sequence: CASRPRLAGGPSFVGELFF. The CDR3 nucleotides read TGTGCCAGCAGACCCCGACTAGCGGGAGGGCCATCTTTCGTCGGGGAGCTGTTTTTT.

This clonotype was counted only a few times. CDR3 region: CATSLRALSADTQYF. CDR3 sequence (DNA): TGTGCCACCTCCCTCCGGGCCCTAAGTGCAGATACGCAGTATTTT. The rearrangement joins TRBV27 to TRBJ2-3; unclear D gene. Germline V CDR1 and CDR2: MNHEY, SMNVEV (reference sequence). V was trimmed by 10 bases and J by 4 bases, leaving 21 bases between them. The CDR3 runs 15 residues.

The chain joins TRBV11-3 to TRBJ2-1; D could derive from TRBD1 or TRBD2 (5 bases each). Trimming cost V 5 bases and J 12 bases, with 26 bases left between them. This CDR3 has 16 amino acids. The germline CDR1 and CDR2 sequences are SGHNT and YENEEA. DNA of the CDR3: TGTGCCAGCAGCCATAGTCCCCCGGGGCCGGCCGTTTGGCAGTTCTTC. It encodes CASSHSPPGPAVWQFF.

This clonotype was counted only a few times. V gene TRBV5-1 combines with J gene TRBJ2-1, with 9 bases fitting TRBD1. The length of the CDR3 is 16 residues. V lost 1 base and J lost 4; bases outside the gene matches: 6. Germline values: CDR1 SGHRS, CDR2 YFSETQ. CDR3 bases: TGCGCCAGCAGCTTGCATGGGGACAGGGCATACAATGAGCAGTTCTTC. The encoded protein is CASSLHGDRAYNEQFF.